The present TCR beta chain was sequenced within a study of chemoradiotherapy in HPV16-positive cancers. The table came from immunoSEQ multiplex PCR; TCRdb's copy has only in-frame clones and leaves some out. The top ten clones hold 14% of a sample with some 17,000 clones, over 90% of them seen once. The CDR3 contains 16 residues. Trimming removed 6 bases from V and 1 base from J, with 18 bases in between. CDR1 is SGHTA, CDR2 FQGNSA, per germline. Specimen: blood, collected from a patient who underwent chemoradiotherapy. V is TRBV7-2 and J is TRBJ1-2; D not resolved. This TCR derives from a human donor with HPV-associated anogenital cancer. CDR3 DNA sequence: TGTGCCAGCAGTGGGTTATCGGGCCGGCTTAACTATGGCTACACCTTC. Amino acid sequence: CASSGLSGRLNYGYTF.